This TCR beta chain was captured by sequencing in a study of cytomegalovirus exposure and HLA in healthy donors. Study as a whole: Among about 190 million T cells, an earlier analysis found about 110 million unique TCR beta sequences.

Primers: 60 Vbeta forward and 13 Jbeta reverse. Clones were sequenced by immunoSEQ multiplex PCR, and TCRdb holds only the in-frame ones, with some missing. Among approximately 79,000 clones listed, around three quarters were seen once. Germline CDR1 reads SQVTM; CDR2 reads ANQGSEA. The CDR3 sequence is 13 residues long. With V trimmed by 7 bases and J by 9 bases, 9 bases remained unmatched. The chain carries TRBV29-1 and TRBJ2-1, with TRBD1 matching over 10 bases. This receptor was taken from a woman between 35 and 50 years old in good health and CMV-seropositive. The sample consisted of PBMCs. The CDR3 bases are TGCAGCGGACGACAGGGGGCAGGAACTGAGCAGTTCTTC. It specifies CSGRQGAGTEQFF.